The rows below give T cell receptor beta chains drawn from one sample of a study of blood T cells in healthy people across ages. One entry per CDR3 protein results from TCRdb running MiXCR on the 5' RACE reads. This table has 630,000 or so distinct CDR3 sequences, approximately 30% appearing once. The sequenced sample consisted of blood. These receptors all come from a woman of 80 years or more in good health. Each CDR3 is given with its conserved first and last residue. A D gene is named only where the DNA matches it firmly. Only some rows state a clone size, as once, few, many or a class for expanded clones.

clone size	J gene	D gene	V gene	CDR3 protein	CDR3 DNA
.	TRBJ2-5	.	TRBV7-2	CASSLVAGTAETQYF	TGTGCCAGCAGCTTAGTTGCAGGGACGGCGGAGACCCAGTACTTC
.	TRBJ1-2	.	TRBV28	CASSWNSILPYGYTF	TGTGCCAGCAGTTGGAACTCGATCCTGCCCTATGGCTACACCTTC
many	TRBJ1-2	.	TRBV13	CASSRHGDPDYGYTF	TGTGCCAGCAGCCGCCACGGAGACCCAGACTATGGCTACACCTTC
few	TRBJ1-2	.	TRBV7-8	CASSLLGAGSNYGYTF	TGTGCCAGCAGTCTACTTGGGGCGGGGAGTAACTATGGCTACACCTTC
.	TRBJ1-4	TRBD1	TRBV3-1	CASSHGTGKFDEKLFF	TGTGCCAGCAGCCACGGGACAGGGAAGTTCGATGAAAAACTGTTTTTT
many	TRBJ1-1	.	TRBV15	CATSRDPHAGEAFF	TGTGCCACCAGCAGAGACCCCCACGCAGGGGAAGCTTTCTTT
many	TRBJ2-5	TRBD2	TRBV20-1	CSASRTSGAGETQYF	TGCAGTGCTAGCCGGACTAGCGGGGCGGGAGAGACCCAGTACTTC
many	TRBJ2-7	.	TRBV14	CASSLPTSGGLEQYF	TGTGCCAGCAGCCTTCCGACTTCCGGAGGGCTCGAGCAGTACTTC
many	TRBJ1-2	.	TRBV12-3/TRBV12-4	CASSFIDPWGDGYTF	TGTGCCAGCAGTTTTATAGACCCCTGGGGAGACGGCTACACCTTC
.	TRBJ1-4	TRBD1	TRBV20-1	CSARKTGRGEKLFF	TGCAGTGCTAGGAAGACAGGGAGGGGCGAAAAACTGTTTTTT
many	TRBJ2-3	TRBD2	TRBV27	CASSSLAGVFSDTQYF	TGTGCCAGCAGTTCACTAGCGGGGGTATTCTCAGATACGCAGTATTTT
.	TRBJ2-5	.	TRBV20-1	CSVVIEETQYF	TGCAGTGTCGTGATAGAGGAGACCCAGTACTTC
many	TRBJ2-3	.	TRBV9	CASSVTGGPTDTQYF	TGTGCCAGCAGCGTAACCGGGGGGCCCACAGATACGCAGTATTTT
many	TRBJ2-2	TRBD1	TRBV12-3/TRBV12-4	CASSPGQGANTGELFF	TGTGCCAGCAGTCCGGGACAGGGGGCGAACACCGGGGAGCTGTTTTTT
many	TRBJ2-1	.	TRBV7-3	CASSLSTGSYNEQFF	TGTGCCAGCAGCTTGAGCACGGGATCCTACAATGAGCAGTTCTTC
many	TRBJ2-5	.	TRBV20-1	CSARVMGGIIETQYF	TGCAGTGCTAGAGTGATGGGGGGCATTATAGAGACCCAGTACTTC
few	TRBJ2-1	TRBD1	TRBV19	CASSMSQGVRKEQFF	TGTGCCAGTAGTATGTCACAGGGGGTACGAAAGGAGCAGTTCTTC
few	TRBJ1-2	.	TRBV7-2	CASSFNGNYGYTF	TGTGCCAGCAGCTTCAACGGCAACTATGGCTACACCTTC
many	TRBJ2-7	TRBD1	TRBV7-2	CASSLALGQGILYEQYF	TGTGCCAGCAGCTTAGCGCTAGGACAGGGGATACTCTACGAGCAGTACTTC
many	TRBJ2-7	TRBD2	TRBV12-3/TRBV12-4	CASSEGLAGGPNEQYF	TGTGCCAGCAGCGAAGGACTAGCGGGGGGGCCAAACGAGCAGTACTTC
.	TRBJ2-1	TRBD2	TRBV6-6	CASVDGGALSYNEQFF	TGTGCCAGCGTTGACGGGGGGGCCCTGTCCTACAATGAGCAGTTCTTC
.	TRBJ2-5	.	TRBV5-6	CASSFGNSGETQYF	TGTGCCAGCAGCTTTGGAAACTCTGGAGAGACCCAGTACTTC
many	TRBJ2-7	TRBD2	TRBV28	CASRKVGSGGEQYF	TGTGCCAGCAGAAAGGTTGGGAGCGGGGGCGAGCAGTACTTC
few	TRBJ1-2	.	TRBV30	CAWSPGAGGYTF	TGTGCCTGGAGCCCAGGGGCGGGGGGATACACCTTC
many	TRBJ1-6	.	TRBV3-1	CASSQVPSLGALHF	TGTGCCAGCAGCCAGGTCCCATCTTTGGGAGCCCTCCACTTT
.	TRBJ2-1	.	TRBV7-6	CASSLGQVSYNERFF	TGTGCCAGCAGCTTAGGACAGGTCTCCTACAATGAGCGGTTCTTC
.	TRBJ2-7	TRBD2	TRBV11-2	CASSLVTSGPSYEQYF	TGTGCCAGCAGCTTAGTGACTAGCGGACCCTCCTACGAGCAGTACTTC
few	TRBJ2-5	.	TRBV29-1	CSGEQAQETQYF	TGCAGCGGAGAACAGGCGCAAGAGACCCAGTACTTC
.	TRBJ2-3	.	TRBV9	CASSVGVPPDTQYF	TGTGCCAGCAGCGTAGGGGTCCCCCCAGATACGCAGTATTTT
once	TRBJ2-1	.	TRBV29-1	CSVTREEQFF	TGCAGCGTCACCCGGGAGGAGCAGTTCTTC
once	TRBJ2-3	.	TRBV12-3/TRBV12-4	CASSPDVGPDTQYF	TGTGCCAGCAGTCCCGATGTAGGGCCAGATACGCAGTATTTT
many	TRBJ1-2	.	TRBV4-2	CASSQEQSNYGYTF	TGTGCCAGCAGCCAAGAACAGTCTAACTATGGCTACACCTTC
.	TRBJ1-4	TRBD1	TRBV6-1	CATPATLGGIGEKLFF	TGTGCCACTCCGGCAACATTAGGGGGCATAGGTGAAAAACTGTTTTTT
many	TRBJ1-2	TRBD1	TRBV3-1	CASSQEGRGSYGYTF	TGTGCCAGCAGCCAAGAGGGCAGGGGGTCTTATGGCTACACCTTC
.	TRBJ2-5	TRBD2	TRBV20-1	CSARAGGPKETQYF	TGCAGTGCTCGGGCGGGGGGGCCTAAAGAGACCCAGTACTTC
.	TRBJ1-5	.	TRBV2	CASRRRSNQPQHF	TGTGCCAGCAGAAGACGGAGCAATCAGCCCCAGCATTTT
many	TRBJ1-2	TRBD1	TRBV19	CASKYVTGNDGYTF	TGTGCCAGTAAATACGTGACAGGGAACGATGGCTACACCTTC
.	TRBJ1-4	TRBD1	TRBV11-2	CASSHLTGTGNRATNEKLFF	TGTGCCAGCAGCCACCTTACCGGGACAGGGAACCGTGCAACTAATGAAAAACTGTTTTTT
once	TRBJ1-4	.	TRBV12-3/TRBV12-4	CVSRPRGRAVGTNEKLFF	TGTGTCAGCCGACCACGGGGCAGGGCCGTTGGGACTAATGAAAAGCTGTTTTTT
many	TRBJ2-1	.	TRBV3-1	CASSQGRAAGEQFF	TGTGCCAGCAGCCAAGGAAGGGCCGCGGGAGAGCAGTTCTTC
many	TRBJ2-7	.	TRBV5-1	CASSLREDRSYEQYF	TGCGCCAGCAGCTTGAGGGAAGATCGCTCCTACGAGCAGTACTTC